What follows describes a single T cell receptor (beta chain). What it binds is not known. This sample stems from a study of cytotoxic CD8 clonotypes in ibrutinib-treated CLL. Study context: It was after a median 12 months of treatment, range 6 to 36, that response samples were taken. Overall study findings and caveats: Clonotypes that were public were uncommon, and they contracted or stayed stable on treatment. Clonality went up at the time of ibrutinib response, stayed stable in sustained remission, and later dropped back toward its baseline level at progression.

From germline, CDR1 is MNHEY and CDR2 SVGAGI. The CDR3 consists of 13 residues. V was clipped by 2 bases and J by 1 base, with 6 bases between them. Depth targeted 1 in 200,000 to 1 in 1 million T cells, averaging approximately 9.9x coverage per clonotype. Libraries were prepared by immunoSEQ multiplex PCR; TCRdb keeps only in-frame clonotypes and omits some of them. The sample lists about 76,000 clones; around 84% were seen once. The chain joins TRBV6-5 to TRBJ2-7; D is uncertain. The clonotype comes from a human donor with chronic lymphocytic leukemia. This sample comprised PBMCs, obtained before ibrutinib treatment. The CDR3 DNA sequence: TGTGCCAGCAGTTACAAGGTGTCCTACGAGCAGTACTTC. It specifies CASSYKVSYEQYF.